The T cell receptor (beta chain) under discussion was sequenced for a study of spatial heterogeneity in lung cancer. V lost 7 bases, J lost 5 bases, and 5 bases stayed unmatched. In germline, CDR1 is MNHEY, CDR2 SVGAGI. The length of the CDR3 is 14 residues. TCRdb reprocessed the 5' RACE reads via MiXCR and lists one record per CDR3 protein. The profile shows some 7,000 distinct CDR3 sequences, around 7% of them singletons. This clonotype was detected ten times or more. Indicated time point: sample taken at primary tumor resection. The donor group consisted of under 95 patients who had untreated, early-stage non-small cell lung cancer.

The sample here was PBMCs, taken at surgery. This sequence was found in a male donor with early-stage non-small cell lung cancer. This rearrangement joins TRBV6-5 to TRBJ2-3; 11 nucleotides align to TRBD1. The CDR3 spells CASTSDRGQDTQYF. DNA for the CDR3: TGTGCCAGCACCTCGGACAGGGGGCAAGATACGCAGTATTTT.